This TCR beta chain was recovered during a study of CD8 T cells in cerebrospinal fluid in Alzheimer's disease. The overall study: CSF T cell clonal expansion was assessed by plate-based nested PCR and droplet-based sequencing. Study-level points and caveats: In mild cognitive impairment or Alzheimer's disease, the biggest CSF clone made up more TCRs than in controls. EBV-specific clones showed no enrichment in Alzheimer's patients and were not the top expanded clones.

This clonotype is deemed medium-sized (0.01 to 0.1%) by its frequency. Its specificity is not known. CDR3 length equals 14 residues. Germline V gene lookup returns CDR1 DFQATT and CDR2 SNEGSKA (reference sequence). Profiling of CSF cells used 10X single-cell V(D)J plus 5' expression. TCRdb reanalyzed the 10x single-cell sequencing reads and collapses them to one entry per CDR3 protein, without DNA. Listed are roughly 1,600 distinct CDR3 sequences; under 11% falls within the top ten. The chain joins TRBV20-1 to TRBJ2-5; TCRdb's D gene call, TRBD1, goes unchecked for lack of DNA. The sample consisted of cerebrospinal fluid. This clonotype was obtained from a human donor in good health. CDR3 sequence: CSARDRTGGETQYF.